These 10 T cell receptor beta chains came from one sample sequenced in a study of cytomegalovirus exposure and HLA in healthy donors. The PCR made use of 60 Vbeta and 13 Jbeta primers. Using immunoSEQ multiplex PCR, the repertoire was profiled, and TCRdb retains in-frame clones only, with some absent. The data contain under 200,000 clones, 80% to 85% of them singletons. Sequencing was done on a sample of PBMCs. The source of these receptors is a human donor in good health.

For the CDR3, the DNA is TGTGCCAGCAGTGTTGATAGGACAGGAGCTCAGCCCCAGCATTTT. Translation gives CASSVDRTGAQPQHF. This chain joins TRBV2 and TRBJ1-5, with 7 bases fitting TRBD1. CDR1 SNHLY and CDR2 FYNNEI come from the germline V gene. CDR3 length equals 15 residues. After removal of 4 bases from V and 6 bases from J, the junction contained 9 bases not matched to a gene.

V gene TRBV19 combines with J gene TRBJ2-7; D might be TRBD2 (5 bases). The CDR3 consists of 13 residues. Trimming removed 8 bases from V and 3 bases from J, with 14 bases in between. Germline V gives CDR1 LNHDA, CDR2 SQIVND (reference sequence). CDR3 loop: CASQRSSGYEQYF. Written as DNA, the CDR3 is TGTGCCAGTCAAAGGTCCAGCGGCTACGAGCAGTACTTC.

The rearrangement uses TRBV9 and TRBJ2-2, with D perhaps matching TRBD2 (6 bases). CDR3 length equals 15 residues. Looked up from germline, CDR1 is SGDLS and CDR2 is YYNGEE. Trimming stripped 0 bases from V and 5 bases from J, with 11 bases between. CDR3 DNA sequence: TGTGCCAGCAGCGTAGGACTGGCGGGGACCGGGGAGCTGTTTTTT. Protein product: CASSVGLAGTGELFF.

This sequence joins TRBV7-3 and TRBJ2-2; D might be TRBD1 (5 bases). Germline values: CDR1 SGHTA, CDR2 FQGTGA. The CDR3 loop spans 14 amino acids. Deletions cut 5 bases from V and 6 bases from J, with 13 bases between. The CDR3 protein is CASSIDVGAGELFF. The DNA of the CDR3 is TGTGCCAGCAGCATAGACGTAGGGGCCGGGGAGCTGTTTTTT.

This clone was seen a single time. V is TRBV4-3 and J is TRBJ2-7, with 7 bases fitting TRBD2. Trimming took 0 bases from V and 7 from J; bases not matched to a gene: 9. Looked up from germline, CDR1 is LGHNA and CDR2 is YSLEER. This CDR3 has 15 residues. The CDR3 spells CASSQDQRGSLEQYF. The CDR3 bases are TGCGCCAGCAGCCAAGATCAGCGGGGTTCTTTGGAGCAGTACTTC.

There are a few counts of this clone. The chain carries TRBV7-9 and TRBJ1-1; the D is unclear. Trimming pared 1 base from V and 1 base from J, leaving 4 bases between. The length of the CDR3 is 13 residues. In germline, CDR1 is SEHNR, CDR2 FQNEAQ (reference sequence). The CDR3 coding sequence is TGTGCCAGCAGCTTAGGACAGAACACTGAAGCTTTCTTT. Its protein is CASSLGQNTEAFF.

V gene TRBV6-5 combines with J gene TRBJ2-7; D gene unclear. The germline V gene encodes CDR1 MNHEY and CDR2 SVGAGI. Trimming left V 0 bases short and J 3 bases short, with 9 bases between. CDR3 length: 14 residues. CDR3: CASSYSRVDYEQYF. The CDR3 bases are TGTGCCAGCAGTTACTCGCGAGTTGACTACGAGCAGTACTTC.

The chain recombines TRBV6-1 with TRBJ1-1; D remains ambiguous. Germline V CDR1 and CDR2: MNHNS, SASEGT. There are 14 residues in the CDR3. Trimming cost V 8 bases and J 4 bases, with 17 bases left between them. The CDR3 DNA is TGTGCCAGCCAACTAGACGGCCCCCGCACTGAAGCTTTCTTT. It translates to CASQLDGPRTEAFF.

This chain links TRBV13 with TRBJ1-3, with D unresolved. The CDR3 contains 16 residues. Per the germline V gene, CDR1 is PRHDT and CDR2 is FYEKMQ (reference sequence). Trimming shortened V by 2 bases and J by 0 bases, and 11 bases separated the two germline ends. The CDR3 DNA reads TGTGCCAGCAGCTTATTCCCCAGATCCTCTGGAAACACCATATATTTT. Protein: CASSLFPRSSGNTIYF.

V usage is TRBV5-1 and J usage is TRBJ2-7, with no clear D. From germline, CDR1 is SGHRS and CDR2 YFSETQ. V lost 0 bases, J lost 2 bases, and 9 bases lay in between. The CDR3 contains 14 residues. The CDR3 DNA is TGCGCCAGCAGCTTGGAAGCCACGGCCTACGAGCAGTACTTC. It yields the protein CASSLEATAYEQYF. The full variable domain, rest sourced from reference TRBV5-1 and TRBJ2-7, is KAGVTQTPRYLIKTRGQQVTLSCSPISGHRSVSWYQQTPGQGLQFLFEYFSETQRNKGNFPGRFSGRQFSNSRSEMNVSTLELGDSALYLCASSLEATAYEQYFGPGTRLTVT.